This section outlines one TCR beta chain sequence together with its context. The data were obtained in a study of blood T cell repertoires in COVID-19. On the study more broadly: PBMCs, B-cell-depleted T cells, or T cells provided the cDNA or gDNA that made up the material.

Authors' methods: Amplification of reference gene primers was used by the study to estimate nucleated cell counts. Clones were sequenced by immunoSEQ multiplex PCR, and TCRdb holds only the in-frame ones, with some missing. Clone size and the V and J calls come from that table; the DNA yielded D and trimming. This table has around 140,000 clones, approximately 80% appearing once. V lost 2 bases, J lost 0 bases, and 3 bases stayed unmatched. CDR1 and CDR2 from the germline V gene are SEHNR and FQNEAQ (reference sequence). CDR3 length: 16 amino acids. Sequencing input: peripheral blood. The TCR originated in a woman aged 55-70 years with active or convalescent COVID-19. The chain couples TRBV7-9 to TRBJ2-2; 7 bases are shared with TRBD1. CDR3 nucleotides: TGTGCCAGCAGCTTAAGACAGGGAACGAACACCGGGGAGCTGTTTTTT. It translates to CASSLRQGTNTGELFF.